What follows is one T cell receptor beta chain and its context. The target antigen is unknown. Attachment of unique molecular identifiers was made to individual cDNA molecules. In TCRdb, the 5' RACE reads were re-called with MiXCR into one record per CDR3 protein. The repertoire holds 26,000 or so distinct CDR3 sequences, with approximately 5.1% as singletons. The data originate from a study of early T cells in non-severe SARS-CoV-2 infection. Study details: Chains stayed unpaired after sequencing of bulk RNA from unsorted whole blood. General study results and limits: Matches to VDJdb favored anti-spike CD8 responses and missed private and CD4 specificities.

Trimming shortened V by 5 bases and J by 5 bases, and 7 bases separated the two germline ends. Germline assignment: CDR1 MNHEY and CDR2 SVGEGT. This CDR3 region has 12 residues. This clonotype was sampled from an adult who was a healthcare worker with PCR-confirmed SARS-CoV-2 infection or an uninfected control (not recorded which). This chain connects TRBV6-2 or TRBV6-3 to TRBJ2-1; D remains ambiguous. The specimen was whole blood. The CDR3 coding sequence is TGTGCCAGCAGTGTTCTCGACAATGAGCAGTTCTTC. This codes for CASSVLDNEQFF.